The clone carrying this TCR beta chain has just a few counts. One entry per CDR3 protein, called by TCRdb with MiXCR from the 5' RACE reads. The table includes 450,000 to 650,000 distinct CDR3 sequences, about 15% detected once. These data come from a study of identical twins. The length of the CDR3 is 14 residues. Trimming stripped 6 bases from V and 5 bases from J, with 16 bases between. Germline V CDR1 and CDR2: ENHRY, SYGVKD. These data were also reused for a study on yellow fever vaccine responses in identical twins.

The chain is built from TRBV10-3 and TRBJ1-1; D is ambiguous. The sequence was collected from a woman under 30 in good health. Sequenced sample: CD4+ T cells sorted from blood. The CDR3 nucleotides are TGTGCCATCAGCCGCGAAACGGGAGGAACTGAAGCTTTCTTT. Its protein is CAISRETGGTEAFF.